This T cell receptor beta chain was captured by sequencing in a study of graft-versus-host responses after intestinal transplantation. Study-level points and caveats: After transplant, early declines in HvG clones were associated with peak levels of circulating GvH clones. Some patients had graft-donor T cell macrochimerism, and their allografts showed high graft-versus-host to host-versus-graft clonal ratios.

This CDR3 is 17 amino acids long. Germline V gives CDR1 KGHSH, CDR2 LQKENI. V shed 0 bases and J 5 bases; nucleotides not matched to a gene: 8. Concerning this clone: Its specificity is not known.

The repertoire was sequenced with immunoSEQ multiplex PCR; TCRdb's copy has only in-frame clones and lacks some. The sample lists around 88,000 clones, roughly 80% occurring once. The chain employs TRBV18 and TRBJ1-4; 8 bases match TRBD1. The sequence was obtained from a human donor who received an intestinal transplant. Sequencing was performed on unstimulated CD8+ T cells sorted from spleen or lymph node cells, taken before intestinal transplant. CDR3 coding DNA: TGTGCCAGCTCACCACCCGACCCGGGACAGGAGAATGAAAAACTGTTTTTT. Encoded protein: CASSPPDPGQENEKLFF.